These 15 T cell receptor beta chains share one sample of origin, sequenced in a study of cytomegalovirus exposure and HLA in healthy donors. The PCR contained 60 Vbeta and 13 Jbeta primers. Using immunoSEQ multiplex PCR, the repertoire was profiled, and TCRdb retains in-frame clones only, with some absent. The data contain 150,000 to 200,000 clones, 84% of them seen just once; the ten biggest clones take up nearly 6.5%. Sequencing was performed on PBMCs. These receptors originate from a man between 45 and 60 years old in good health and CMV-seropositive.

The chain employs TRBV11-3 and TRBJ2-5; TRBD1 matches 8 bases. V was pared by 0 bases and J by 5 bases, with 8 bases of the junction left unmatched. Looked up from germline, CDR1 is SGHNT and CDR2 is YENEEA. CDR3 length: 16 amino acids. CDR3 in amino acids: CASSLDGAGGMETQYF. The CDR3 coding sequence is TGTGCCAGCAGCTTAGACGGGGCAGGGGGCATGGAGACCCAGTACTTC.

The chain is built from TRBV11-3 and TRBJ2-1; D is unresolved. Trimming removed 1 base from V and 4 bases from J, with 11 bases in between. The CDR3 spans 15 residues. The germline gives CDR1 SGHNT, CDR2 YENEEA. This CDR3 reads CASSLGNDLYNEQFF. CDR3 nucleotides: TGTGCCAGCAGCTTAGGGAACGACTTGTACAATGAGCAGTTCTTC.

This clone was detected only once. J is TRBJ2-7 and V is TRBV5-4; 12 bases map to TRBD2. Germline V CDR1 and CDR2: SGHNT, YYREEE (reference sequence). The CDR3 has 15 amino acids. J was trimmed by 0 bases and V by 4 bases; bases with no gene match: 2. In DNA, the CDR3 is TGTGCCAGCAGCACTAGCGGGAGGAGCTCCTACGAGCAGTACGTC. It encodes CASSTSGRSSYEQYV.

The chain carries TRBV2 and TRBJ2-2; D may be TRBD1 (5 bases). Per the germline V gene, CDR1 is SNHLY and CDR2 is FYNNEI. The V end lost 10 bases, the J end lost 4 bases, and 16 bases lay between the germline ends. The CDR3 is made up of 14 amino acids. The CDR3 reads CATATVSTTGELFF. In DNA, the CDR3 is TGTGCCACTGCGACAGTTTCCACCACCGGGGAGCTGTTTTTT.

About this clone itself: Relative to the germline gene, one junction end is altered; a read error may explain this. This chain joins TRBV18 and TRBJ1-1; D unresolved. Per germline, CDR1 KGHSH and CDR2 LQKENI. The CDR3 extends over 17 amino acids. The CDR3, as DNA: TGTGCCAGCTCACCACCGTCAGCAGGAACAGTGAACGCTGAAGCTTTCTTT. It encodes CASSPPSAGTVNAEAFF.

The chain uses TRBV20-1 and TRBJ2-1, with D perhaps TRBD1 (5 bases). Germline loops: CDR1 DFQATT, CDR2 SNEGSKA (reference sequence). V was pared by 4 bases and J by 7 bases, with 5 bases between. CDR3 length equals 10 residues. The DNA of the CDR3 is TGCAGTGCTACAGGGAATGAGCAGTTCTTC. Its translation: CSATGNEQFF.

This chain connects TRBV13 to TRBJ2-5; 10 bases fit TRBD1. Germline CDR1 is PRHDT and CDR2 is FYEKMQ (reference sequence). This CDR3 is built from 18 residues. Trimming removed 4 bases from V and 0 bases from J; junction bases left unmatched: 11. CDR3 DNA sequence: TGTGCCAGCAGCTCCACACGACAGGGGGCCCTGTACCAAGAGACCCAGTACTTC. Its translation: CASSSTRQGALYQETQYF.

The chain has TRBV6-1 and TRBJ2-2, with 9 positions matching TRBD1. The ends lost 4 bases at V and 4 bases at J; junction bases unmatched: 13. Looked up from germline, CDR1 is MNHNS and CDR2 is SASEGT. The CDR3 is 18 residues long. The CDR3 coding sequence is TGTGCCAGCAGTGCACAAGTCGGGACAGGGAGTCCCACCGGGGAGCTGTTTTTT. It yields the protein CASSAQVGTGSPTGELFF.

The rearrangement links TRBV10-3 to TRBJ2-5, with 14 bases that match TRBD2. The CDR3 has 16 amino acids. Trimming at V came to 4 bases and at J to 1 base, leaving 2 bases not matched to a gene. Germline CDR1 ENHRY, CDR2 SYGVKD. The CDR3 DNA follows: TGTGCCATCAGTGTAGGGACTAGCGGGGGCCAAGAGACCCAGTACTTC. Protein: CAISVGTSGGQETQYF.

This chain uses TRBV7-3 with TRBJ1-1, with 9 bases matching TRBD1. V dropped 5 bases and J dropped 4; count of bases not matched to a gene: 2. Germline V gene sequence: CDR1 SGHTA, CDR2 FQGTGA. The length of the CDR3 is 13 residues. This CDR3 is CASSPTGGTEAFF. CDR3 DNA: TGTGCCAGCAGCCCGACAGGGGGCACTGAAGCTTTCTTT.

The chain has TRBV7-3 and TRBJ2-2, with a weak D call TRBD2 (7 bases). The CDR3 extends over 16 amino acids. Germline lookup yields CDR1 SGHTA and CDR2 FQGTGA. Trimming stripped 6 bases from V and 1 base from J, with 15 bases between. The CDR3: CASSSGGALNTGELFF. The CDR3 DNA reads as TGTGCCAGCAGTTCGGGGGGCGCCCTGAACACCGGGGAGCTGTTTTTT.

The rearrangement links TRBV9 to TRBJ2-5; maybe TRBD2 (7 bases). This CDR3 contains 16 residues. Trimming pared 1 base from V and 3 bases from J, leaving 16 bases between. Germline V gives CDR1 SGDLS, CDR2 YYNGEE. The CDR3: CASSVPTGRGEETQYF. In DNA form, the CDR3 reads TGTGCCAGCAGCGTACCCACAGGGAGGGGGGAAGAGACCCAGTACTTC. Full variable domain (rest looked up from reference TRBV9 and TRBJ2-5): DSGVTQTPKHLITATGQRVTLRCSPRSGDLSVYWYQQSLDQGLQFLIQYYNGEERAKGNILERFSAQQFPDLHSELNLSSLELGDSALYFCASSVPTGRGEETQYFGPGTRLLVL.

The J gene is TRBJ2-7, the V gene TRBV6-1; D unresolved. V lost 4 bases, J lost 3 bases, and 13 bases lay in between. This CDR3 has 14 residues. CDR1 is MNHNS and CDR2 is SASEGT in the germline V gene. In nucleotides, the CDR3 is TGTGCCAGCAGTGGGTACAGTCTACTCTACGAGCAGTACTTC. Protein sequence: CASSGYSLLYEQYF.

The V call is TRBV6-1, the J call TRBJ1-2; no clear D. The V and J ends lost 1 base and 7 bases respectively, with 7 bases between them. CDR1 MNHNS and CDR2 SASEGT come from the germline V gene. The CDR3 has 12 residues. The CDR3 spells CASSEVSSGYTF. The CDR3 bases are TGTGCCAGCAGTGAAGTTTCCTCTGGCTACACCTTC.

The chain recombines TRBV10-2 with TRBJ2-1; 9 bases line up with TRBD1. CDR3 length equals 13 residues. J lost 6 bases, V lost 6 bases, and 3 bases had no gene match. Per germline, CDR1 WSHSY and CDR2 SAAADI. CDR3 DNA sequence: TGCGCCAGCAGGGACAGGGGTGGCAATGAGCAGTTCTTC. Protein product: CASRDRGGNEQFF.